These T cell receptor beta chains were read from a single sample in a study of T cell repertoires in cytomegalovirus infection. One entry per CDR3 protein, called by TCRdb with MiXCR from the reads. The profile shows 250,000 to 300,000 distinct CDR3 sequences, about a sixth of them singletons. Sequenced sample: CD8+ T cells from PBMCs. The receptor set was obtained from a human donor in good health (CMV status not recorded). Some clones in this sample may be carry-over from other donors' samples. The conserved cysteine and the conserved F or W are not part of the CDR3 here.

>TRBJ2-2|TRBV7-8
ASSLGPRANTGELF
>TRBJ2-3|TRBV6-1
ASSTGGDTQY
>TRBJ2-7|TRBV10-3
AISDQWTVSYEQY
>TRBJ1-2|TRBV11-2
ASSLAGRVQGRDIDGYT
>TRBJ1-1|TRBV6-6
ASSYPIPGQSAEAF
>TRBJ1-1|TRBV4-1
ASSLPGRGNTEAF
>TRBJ1-4|TRBV7-8
ASSLASGYDEKLF
>TRBJ2-7|TRBV27
ASRGYEQY
>TRBJ2-1|TRBV20-1
SASPLAADRDIAYNEQF
>TRBJ1-1|TRBV28
ASSLEGAGGNTEAF
>TRBJ2-3|TRBV4-3
ASSQERRLHTDTQY
>TRBJ1-2|TRBV6-2/TRBV6-3
ASSFNPSNYGYT
>TRBJ1-1|TRBV29-1
SVELNTEAF
>TRBJ2-3|TRBV7-4
ASSLEVGSTDTQY
>TRBJ2-4|TRBV4-1
ASSQDILAKNIQY
>TRBJ2-5|TRBV5-1
ASSLTVAIRETQY
>TRBJ2-3|TRBV4-1
ASSQEGTSGDTQY
>TRBJ2-5|TRBV7-6
ASSLSPGQETQY
>TRBJ2-7|TRBV6-2/TRBV6-3
ASSYSGQGRYEQY
>TRBJ2-7|TRBV2
ASREGVGEGYEQY
>TRBJ2-7|TRBV7-2
ASSLVPGQGLFYEQY
>TRBJ2-7|TRBV2
ASRPGRSTYEQY
>TRBJ2-3|TRBV29-1
SVDQTTSTDTQY
>TRBJ1-5|TRBV7-2
ASSLDSTGTYDQPQH
>TRBJ2-5|TRBV4-1
ASSQLLAGGQETQY
>TRBJ1-4|TRBV12-3/TRBV12-4
ASSARDRDANEKLF
>TRBJ2-1|TRBV7-6
ASSLGAHEQF
>TRBJ2-5|TRBV7-3
ASSHDCEAGGPRETQY
>TRBJ1-4|TRBV4-1
ASSQRSDQGEKLF
>TRBJ2-7|TRBV19
ASSPIDRGSYEQY
>TRBJ1-1|TRBV6-4
ASISGSMNTEAF
>TRBJ1-2|TRBV19
ASSIADRDGYT
>TRBJ2-1|TRBV4-1
ASSQVIRDEQF
>TRBJ1-5|TRBV12-3/TRBV12-4
ASTLVGYGVNQPQH
>TRBJ2-5|TRBV19
ASSIGTATYQETQY
>TRBJ1-1|TRBV4-2
ASSQDLGTYTEAF
>TRBJ2-3|TRBV6-4
ASSESSTDTQY
>TRBJ1-4|TRBV2
ASSPDATNEKLF
>TRBJ1-5|TRBV28
ASSSDRSYNQPQH
>TRBJ1-1|TRBV5-4
ASSLRGATEAF
>TRBJ2-2|TRBV11-2
ASSLVFVAALNTGELF